The source of this T cell receptor beta chain is a study of cytomegalovirus exposure and HLA in healthy donors. General study results and limits: Most subjects' HLA-A and HLA-B alleles were reportedly predicted from TCR beta sequences.

Note on this clone: Its antigen is still unknown. Its ends do not fully match the called genes, so a read error is possible.

Primers included in the PCR were 60 Vbeta and 13 Jbeta primers. Generated by immunoSEQ multiplex PCR, the TCRdb table keeps only in-frame clones and is missing some. The data hold more than 95,000 clones, with 55% to 75% observed a single time. From germline, CDR1 is SGHRS and CDR2 YFSETQ. The CDR3 is 14 amino acids. This sequence was found in a woman aged 40-49 years in good health and CMV-seropositive. The sequencing sample was made of PBMCs. The V and J genes are TRBV5-1 and TRBJ2-2; the D gene is possibly TRBD1 (5 bases). The chain's CDR3 is CASRRLADTRELFF. The CDR3 coding sequence is TGCGCCAGCAGGAGGCTGGCGGACACCAGGGAGCTGTTTTTT.